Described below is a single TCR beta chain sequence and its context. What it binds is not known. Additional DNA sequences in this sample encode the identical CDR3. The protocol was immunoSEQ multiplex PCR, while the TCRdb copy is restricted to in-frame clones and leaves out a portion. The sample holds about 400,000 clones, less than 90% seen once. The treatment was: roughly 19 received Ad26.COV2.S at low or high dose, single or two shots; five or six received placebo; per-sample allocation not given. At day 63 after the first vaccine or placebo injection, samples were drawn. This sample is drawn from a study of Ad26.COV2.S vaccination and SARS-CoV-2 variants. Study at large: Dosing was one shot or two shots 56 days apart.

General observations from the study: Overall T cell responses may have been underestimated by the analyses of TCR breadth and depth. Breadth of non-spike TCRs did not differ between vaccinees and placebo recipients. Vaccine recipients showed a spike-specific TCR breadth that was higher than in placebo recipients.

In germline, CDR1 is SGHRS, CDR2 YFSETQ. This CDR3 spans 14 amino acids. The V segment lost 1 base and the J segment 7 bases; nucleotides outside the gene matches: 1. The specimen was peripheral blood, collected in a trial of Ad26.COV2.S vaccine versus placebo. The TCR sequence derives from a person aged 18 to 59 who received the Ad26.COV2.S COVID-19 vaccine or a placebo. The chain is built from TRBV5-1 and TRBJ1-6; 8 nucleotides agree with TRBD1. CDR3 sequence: CASSLQGANSPLHF. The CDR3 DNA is TGCGCCAGCAGCTTGCAGGGGGCGAATTCACCCCTCCACTTT.